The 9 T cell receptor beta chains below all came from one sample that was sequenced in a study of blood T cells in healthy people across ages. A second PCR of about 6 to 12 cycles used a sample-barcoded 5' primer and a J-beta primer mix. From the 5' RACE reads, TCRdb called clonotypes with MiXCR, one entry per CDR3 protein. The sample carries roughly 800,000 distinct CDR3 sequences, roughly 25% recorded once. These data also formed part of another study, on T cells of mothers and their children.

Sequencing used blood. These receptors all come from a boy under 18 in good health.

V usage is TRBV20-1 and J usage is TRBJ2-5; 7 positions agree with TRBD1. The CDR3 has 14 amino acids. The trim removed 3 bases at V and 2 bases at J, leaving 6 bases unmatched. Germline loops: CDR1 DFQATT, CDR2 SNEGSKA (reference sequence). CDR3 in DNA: TGCAGTGCTAGGCCCTACAGGGGACAAGAGACCCAGTACTTC. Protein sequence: CSARPYRGQETQYF.

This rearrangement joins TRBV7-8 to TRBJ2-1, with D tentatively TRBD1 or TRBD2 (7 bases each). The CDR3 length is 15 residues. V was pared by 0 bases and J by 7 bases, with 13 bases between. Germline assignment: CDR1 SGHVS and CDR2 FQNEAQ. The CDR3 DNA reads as TGTGCCAGCAGCTTAGCAGCGCAGGGGGGGAATGAGCAGTTCTTC. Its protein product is CASSLAAQGGNEQFF.

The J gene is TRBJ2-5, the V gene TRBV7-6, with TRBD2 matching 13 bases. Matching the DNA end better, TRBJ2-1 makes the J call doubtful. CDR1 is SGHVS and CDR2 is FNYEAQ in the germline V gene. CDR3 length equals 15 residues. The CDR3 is CASSGLAGDTNEQFF. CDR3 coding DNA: TGTGCCAGCAGCGGACTAGCGGGGGACACCAATGAGCAGTTCTTC.

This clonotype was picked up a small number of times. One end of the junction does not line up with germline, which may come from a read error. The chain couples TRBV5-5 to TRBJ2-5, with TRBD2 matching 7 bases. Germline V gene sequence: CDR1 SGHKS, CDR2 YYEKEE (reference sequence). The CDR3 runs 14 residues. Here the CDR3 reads CASSLESSGPLRFF. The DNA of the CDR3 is TGTGCCAGCAGCTTGGAGTCTAGCGGTCCGCTCCGGTTCTTC. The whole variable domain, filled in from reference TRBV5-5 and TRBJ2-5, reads DAGVTQSPTHLIKTRGQQVTLRCSPISGHKSVSWYQQVLGQGPQFIFQYYEKEERGRGNFPDRFSARQFPNYSSELNVNALLLGDSALYLCASSLESSGPLRFFGPGTRLLVL.

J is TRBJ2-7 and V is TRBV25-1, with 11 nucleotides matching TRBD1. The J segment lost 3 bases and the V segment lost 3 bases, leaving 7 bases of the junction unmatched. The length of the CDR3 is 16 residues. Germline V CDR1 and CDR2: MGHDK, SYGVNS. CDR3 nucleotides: TGTGCCAGCAGTGATCCTTCCGGGACAGGGGGCTACGAGCAGTACTTC. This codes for CASSDPSGTGGYEQYF.

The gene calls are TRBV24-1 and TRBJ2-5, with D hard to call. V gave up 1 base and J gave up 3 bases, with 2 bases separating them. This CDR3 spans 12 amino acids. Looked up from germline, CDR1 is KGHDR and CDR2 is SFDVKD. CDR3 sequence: CATSDFKETQYF. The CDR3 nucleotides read TGTGCCACCAGTGATTTTAAAGAGACCCAGTACTTC.

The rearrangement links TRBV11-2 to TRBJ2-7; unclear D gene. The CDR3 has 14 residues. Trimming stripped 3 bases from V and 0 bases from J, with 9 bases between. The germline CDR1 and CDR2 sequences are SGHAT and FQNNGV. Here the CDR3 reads CASSFERTSYEQYF. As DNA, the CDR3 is TGTGCCAGCAGCTTTGAGAGGACCTCCTACGAGCAGTACTTC.

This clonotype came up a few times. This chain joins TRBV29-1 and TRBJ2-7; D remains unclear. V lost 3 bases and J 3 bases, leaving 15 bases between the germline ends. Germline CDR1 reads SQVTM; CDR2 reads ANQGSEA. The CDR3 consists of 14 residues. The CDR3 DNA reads TGCAGCGTTGAGACACCGGATGGCAACTACGAGCAGTACTTC. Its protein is CSVETPDGNYEQYF.

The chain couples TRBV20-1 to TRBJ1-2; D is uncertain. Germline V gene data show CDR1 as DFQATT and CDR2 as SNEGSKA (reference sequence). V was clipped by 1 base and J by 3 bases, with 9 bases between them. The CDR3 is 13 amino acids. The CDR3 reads CSARAIGHYGYTF. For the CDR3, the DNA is TGCAGTGCTAGAGCTATTGGGCACTATGGCTACACCTTC.